Following are 5 T cell receptor beta chains from one sample sequenced in a study of CD8 T cells in Susac syndrome. Random hexamers were used to reverse transcribe the RNA input (about 0.45 to 1 ug). TCRdb redid the calling of the immunoSEQ multiplex PCR reads with MiXCR, one entry per CDR3 protein. The sample includes around 110,000 distinct CDR3 sequences, about 93% of them seen just once. Sequenced material: CD8+ T cells from PBMCs. These receptor sequences come from a human donor with Susac syndrome.

The V gene is TRBV30, the J gene TRBJ1-1; no firm D call. V shed 3 bases and J shed 1 base, with 3 bases lying between them. This CDR3 contains 11 residues. CDR1 and CDR2 (germline): GTSNPN, SVGIG (reference sequence). This CDR3 is CAWRKNTEAFF. CDR3 coding DNA: TGTGCCTGGAGGAAGAACACTGAAGCTTTCTTT.

J is TRBJ2-7 and V is TRBV12-3 or TRBV12-4; 9 bases are a match to TRBD2. This CDR3 spans 14 amino acids. The V gene end was trimmed by 7 bases and the J gene end by 3 bases; junction bases not matched to a gene: 7. Here the CDR3 reads CASTRTSDHYEQYF. The CDR3 DNA reads TGTGCCAGCACCAGGACTAGCGACCACTACGAGCAGTACTTC.

The chain carries TRBV5-1 and TRBJ2-5, with D hard to call. With 0 bases removed from V and 4 bases from J, the gap between germline ends came to 7 bases. Germline lookup yields CDR1 SGHRS and CDR2 YFSETQ. CDR3 length equals 13 residues. The CDR3 DNA reads as TGCGCCAGCAGCTTGGCCCGAGGAGAGACCCAGTACTTC. Residues: CASSLARGETQYF.

The gene calls are TRBV7-9 and TRBJ2-2; D gene unclear. With 5 bases removed from V and 7 bases from J, the gap between germline ends came to 17 bases. Looked up from germline, CDR1 is SEHNR and CDR2 is FQNEAQ (reference sequence). There are 15 residues in the CDR3. This CDR3 is CASSASGPKVGELFF. The CDR3 DNA sequence: TGTGCCAGCAGCGCCTCAGGCCCTAAAGTCGGGGAGCTGTTTTTT. Complete variable domain (other parts from reference TRBV7-9 and TRBJ2-2): DTGVSQNPRHKITKRGQNVTFRCDPISEHNRLYWYRQTLGQGPEFLTYFQNEAQLEKSRLLSDRFSAERPKGSFSTLEIQRTEQGDSAMYLCASSASGPKVGELFFGEGSRLTVL.

V and J are TRBV15 and TRBJ2-7; 8 bases match TRBD2. This CDR3 region has 13 residues. The V segment lost 6 bases and the J segment 4 bases; nucleotides outside the gene matches: 5. Germline V CDR1 and CDR2: LNHNV, YYDKDF (reference sequence). The CDR3 region is CATSLASGYEQYF. DNA of the CDR3: TGTGCCACCAGTCTGGCTAGCGGGTACGAGCAGTACTTC. Full variable domain (missing parts from reference TRBV15 and TRBJ2-7): DAMVIQNPRYQVTQFGKPVTLSCSQTLNHNVMYWYQQKSSQAPKLLFHYYDKDFNNEADTPDNFQSRRPNTSFCFLDIRSPGLGDTAMYLCATSLASGYEQYFGPGTRLTVT.